This T cell receptor beta chain was observed in a study of shared clonotypes between healthy human individuals. The deep-level immunoSEQ assay was used. Sequencing used immunoSEQ multiplex PCR; TCRdb keeps in-frame clones, though not all of them. The top ten clones hold roughly 0.42% of a sample with approximately 1.4 million clones, around 98% of them seen once. The V and J ends lost 4 bases and 6 bases respectively, with 12 bases between them. CDR1 is KGHSH, CDR2 LQKENI, per germline. The CDR3 spans 14 residues. Material for sequencing was naive CD4+ T cells sorted from blood. The subset denotes: CD45RA+ positively selected. The V and J genes are TRBV18 and TRBJ2-2; maybe TRBD1 (5 bases). This sequence was found in a man aged 30 to 45 in good health. Here the CDR3 reads CASSLSVGPGELFF. The DNA of the CDR3 is TGTGCCAGCTCACTTTCTGTGGGGCCCGGGGAGCTGTTTTTT.